This is a list of T cell receptor beta chains from one sample in a study of blood T cell repertoires in COVID-19. Libraries were prepared by immunoSEQ multiplex PCR; TCRdb keeps only in-frame clonotypes and omits some of them. The sample has roughly 180,000 clones; 75% to 90% are singletons. Sequenced: peripheral blood. The origin of the receptors is a woman aged 60-75 years with acute or convalescent COVID-19. The CDR3 runs from the conserved cysteine through the conserved F or W. Each record gives: D gene, J gene, V gene, clone size, CDR3 protein, CDR3 DNA. The D gene is left open where the match is weak. Size is omitted from some rows. Given values are once, few, many or a class for expanded clones.

d_gene: -; j_gene: TRBJ1-5; v_gene: TRBV5-5; abundance: few; CDR3aa: CASSLSSQERQPQHF; CDR3nt: TGTGCCAGCAGCTTGAGCTCGCAGGAAAGACAGCCCCAGCATTTT
d_gene: TRBD1; j_gene: TRBJ1-2; v_gene: TRBV7-8; abundance: -; CDR3aa: CASSFGQGGGYTF; CDR3nt: TGTGCCAGCAGCTTCGGACAGGGCGGTGGCTACACCTTC
d_gene: -; j_gene: TRBJ1-1; v_gene: TRBV2; abundance: -; CDR3aa: CASSLGGKEAFF; CDR3nt: TGTGCCAGCAGCCTTGGAGGGAAAGAAGCTTTCTTT
d_gene: -; j_gene: TRBJ2-7; v_gene: TRBV27; abundance: -; CDR3aa: CASSSAGRRSYEQYF; CDR3nt: TGTGCCAGCAGTTCCGCGGGACGTAGATCCTACGAGCAGTACTTC
d_gene: -; j_gene: TRBJ1-2; v_gene: TRBV6-5; abundance: -; CDR3aa: CASSYGAGQGFGYTF; CDR3nt: TGTGCCAGCAGTTACGGTGCAGGCCAAGGTTTTGGCTACACCTTC
d_gene: -; j_gene: TRBJ1-2; v_gene: TRBV11-3; abundance: -; CDR3aa: CASSSGFAGYTF; CDR3nt: TGTGCCAGCAGTTCAGGGTTCGCTGGCTACACCTTC
d_gene: TRBD2; j_gene: TRBJ2-1; v_gene: TRBV11-2; abundance: -; CDR3aa: CASNRAAGGGREQFF; CDR3nt: TGTGCCAGCAATAGGGCAGCGGGAGGAGGTAGGGAGCAGTTCTTC
d_gene: -; j_gene: TRBJ1-3; v_gene: TRBV11-2; abundance: -; CDR3aa: CASSLIGGVSGNTIYF; CDR3nt: TGTGCCAGCAGCTTAATTGGCGGAGTCTCTGGAAACACCATATATTTT
d_gene: TRBD1; j_gene: TRBJ2-1; v_gene: TRBV15; abundance: -; CDR3aa: CATSSPGQGWNEQFF; CDR3nt: TGTGCCACCAGCTCTCCGGGACAGGGGTGGAATGAGCAGTTCTTC
d_gene: TRBD2; j_gene: TRBJ2-3; v_gene: TRBV3-1/TRBV3-2; abundance: -; CDR3aa: CASSPTSGRVDTQYF; CDR3nt: TGTGCCAGCAGCCCGACTAGCGGGAGAGTAGATACGCAGTATTTT
d_gene: -; j_gene: TRBJ1-2; v_gene: TRBV28; abundance: -; CDR3aa: CASSLIRGGYTF; CDR3nt: TGTGCCAGCAGTTTAATACGGGGTGGCTACACCTTC
d_gene: -; j_gene: TRBJ1-5; v_gene: TRBV11-2; abundance: -; CDR3aa: CASSPRGGKYQPQHF; CDR3nt: TGTGCCAGCAGCCCCCGGGGAGGGAAGTATCAGCCCCAGCATTTT
d_gene: TRBD1; j_gene: TRBJ2-7; v_gene: TRBV2; abundance: once; CDR3aa: CASSERGQGGEQYF; CDR3nt: TGTGCCAGCAGTGAAAGGGGACAGGGGGGCGAGCAGTACTTC
d_gene: TRBD1; j_gene: TRBJ1-6; v_gene: TRBV19; abundance: -; CDR3aa: CASSISLRDRGNSPLHF; CDR3nt: TGTGCCAGTAGTATCTCCCTTCGGGACAGGGGTAATTCACCCCTCCACTTT
d_gene: TRBD1; j_gene: TRBJ1-5; v_gene: TRBV6-5; abundance: -; CDR3aa: CAGSYAGGQPQHF; CDR3nt: TGTGCCGGCAGTTACGCAGGGGGACAGCCCCAGCATTTT
d_gene: -; j_gene: TRBJ1-2; v_gene: TRBV19; abundance: -; CDR3aa: CASSNPTGGYTF; CDR3nt: TGTGCCAGTAGTAACCCAACAGGCGGCTACACCTTC
d_gene: -; j_gene: TRBJ2-1; v_gene: TRBV7-9; abundance: -; CDR3aa: CASSLGLFDEQFF; CDR3nt: TGTGCCAGCAGCTTAGGTTTATTCGATGAGCAGTTCTTC
d_gene: TRBD1; j_gene: TRBJ1-3; v_gene: TRBV15; abundance: -; CDR3aa: CATSRDPAGQIPGNTIYF; CDR3nt: TGTGCCACCAGCAGAGATCCGGCGGGACAGATACCTGGAAACACCATATATTTT
d_gene: TRBD2; j_gene: TRBJ2-5; v_gene: TRBV5-1; abundance: -; CDR3aa: CASSISGSETQYF; CDR3nt: TGCGCCAGCAGCATTAGCGGGAGCGAGACCCAGTACTTC
d_gene: -; j_gene: TRBJ1-4; v_gene: TRBV27; abundance: -; CDR3aa: CASSLTGLNYEKLFF; CDR3nt: TGTGCCAGCAGTTTGACCGGTTTAAACTACGAAAAACTGTTTTTT
d_gene: -; j_gene: TRBJ1-1; v_gene: TRBV28; abundance: -; CDR3aa: CASSPGGATDYTEAFF; CDR3nt: TGTGCCAGCAGTCCTGGGGGGGCGACTGATTACACTGAAGCTTTCTTT
d_gene: -; j_gene: TRBJ1-2; v_gene: TRBV11-2; abundance: -; CDR3aa: CASSPSLSGYGYTF; CDR3nt: TGTGCCAGCAGCCCTAGCCTGTCGGGGTATGGCTACACCTTC
d_gene: TRBD2; j_gene: TRBJ2-3; v_gene: TRBV11-3; abundance: -; CDR3aa: CASSFRAGSGHTDTQYF; CDR3nt: TGTGCCAGCAGCTTCCGAGCGGGGAGCGGCCACACAGATACGCAGTATTTT
d_gene: -; j_gene: TRBJ2-1; v_gene: TRBV28; abundance: -; CDR3aa: CASTTQGTSPYNEQFF; CDR3nt: TGTGCCAGCACCACACAGGGGACTAGTCCCTACAATGAGCAGTTCTTC
d_gene: TRBD1; j_gene: TRBJ1-6; v_gene: TRBV18; abundance: -; CDR3aa: CASSPGTDPSPLHF; CDR3nt: TGTGCCAGCTCACCAGGGACAGACCCTTCACCCCTCCACTTT
d_gene: -; j_gene: TRBJ2-7; v_gene: TRBV6-1; abundance: -; CDR3aa: CASSWASSYEQYF; CDR3nt: TGTGCCAGCAGTTGGGCCAGCTCCTACGAGCAGTACTTC
d_gene: -; j_gene: TRBJ1-2; v_gene: TRBV30; abundance: -; CDR3aa: CAWTRDIVQLNYGYTF; CDR3nt: TGTGCCTGGACCCGGGACATTGTACAACTTAACTATGGCTACACCTTC
d_gene: TRBD1; j_gene: TRBJ1-6; v_gene: TRBV30; abundance: -; CDR3aa: CAWSAYDRGSPLHF; CDR3nt: TGTGCCTGGAGTGCCTACGACAGGGGTTCACCCCTCCACTTT
d_gene: -; j_gene: TRBJ2-1; v_gene: TRBV20-1; abundance: -; CDR3aa: CSARANKEQFF; CDR3nt: TGCAGTGCTAGAGCCAACAAGGAGCAGTTCTTC
d_gene: TRBD1; j_gene: TRBJ1-1; v_gene: TRBV28; abundance: -; CDR3aa: CASSLPLQGSTEAFF; CDR3nt: TGTGCCAGCAGTTTGCCATTACAGGGGAGCACTGAAGCTTTCTTT
d_gene: -; j_gene: TRBJ1-2; v_gene: TRBV15; abundance: -; CDR3aa: CATSNGEGLNGYTF; CDR3nt: TGTGCCACCAGCAATGGGGAGGGTTTGAATGGCTACACCTTC
d_gene: TRBD1; j_gene: TRBJ1-3; v_gene: TRBV6-6; abundance: -; CDR3aa: CASSHRGHSGNTIYF; CDR3nt: TGTGCCAGCAGTCACAGGGGGCACTCTGGAAACACCATATATTTT
d_gene: TRBD2; j_gene: TRBJ2-1; v_gene: TRBV12-3/TRBV12-4; abundance: -; CDR3aa: CASSPRTSGGQFF; CDR3nt: TGTGCCAGCAGTCCCCGGACTAGCGGGGGGCAGTTCTTC
d_gene: -; j_gene: TRBJ1-5; v_gene: TRBV6-2/TRBV6-3; abundance: -; CDR3aa: CASSSGQNNQPQHF; CDR3nt: TGTGCCAGCAGTTCGGGACAAAACAATCAGCCCCAGCATTTT
d_gene: -; j_gene: TRBJ2-3; v_gene: TRBV7-9; abundance: -; CDR3aa: CASSPRTGGVADTQYF; CDR3nt: TGTGCCAGCAGCCCCAGGACAGGAGGGGTGGCAGATACGCAGTATTTT
d_gene: TRBD1; j_gene: TRBJ2-7; v_gene: TRBV28; abundance: -; CDR3aa: CASRWGQGDHEQYF; CDR3nt: TGTGCCAGCAGGTGGGGACAGGGGGACCACGAGCAGTACTTC
d_gene: TRBD1; j_gene: TRBJ1-2; v_gene: TRBV3-1/TRBV3-2; abundance: -; CDR3aa: CASSPGTGGGGYTF; CDR3nt: TGTGCCAGCAGCCCCGGGACAGGGGGAGGGGGCTACACCTTC
d_gene: TRBD1; j_gene: TRBJ1-2; v_gene: TRBV30; abundance: -; CDR3aa: CAGRDRAAGYGYTF; CDR3nt: TGTGCCGGCCGGGACAGGGCGGCGGGCTATGGCTACACCTTC
d_gene: TRBD1; j_gene: TRBJ1-4; v_gene: TRBV6-5; abundance: -; CDR3aa: CASTGTAANEKLFF; CDR3nt: TGTGCCAGCACTGGGACAGCAGCTAATGAAAAACTGTTTTTT
d_gene: TRBD2; j_gene: TRBJ2-2; v_gene: TRBV5-1; abundance: -; CDR3aa: CASSLDGLAGNTGELFF; CDR3nt: TGCGCCAGCAGCCTCGACGGACTAGCGGGTAACACCGGGGAGCTGTTTTTT
d_gene: -; j_gene: TRBJ1-1; v_gene: TRBV14; abundance: -; CDR3aa: CASSLRRQGSTEAFF; CDR3nt: TGTGCCAGCAGCCTCCGACGCCAGGGGAGCACTGAAGCTTTCTTT
d_gene: TRBD1; j_gene: TRBJ1-1; v_gene: TRBV15; abundance: few; CDR3aa: CATSPGDRGPAFF; CDR3nt: TGTGCCACCAGCCCTGGGGACAGGGGGCCAGCTTTCTTT
d_gene: -; j_gene: TRBJ1-1; v_gene: TRBV3-1/TRBV3-2; abundance: few; CDR3aa: CASSQASTNTEAFF; CDR3nt: TGTGCCAGCAGCCAAGCCTCTACGAACACTGAAGCTTTCTTT
d_gene: -; j_gene: TRBJ1-1; v_gene: TRBV12-5; abundance: -; CDR3aa: CASDLSQENTEAFF; CDR3nt: TGTGCTAGTGATTTGTCTCAGGAGAACACTGAAGCTTTCTTT
d_gene: -; j_gene: TRBJ1-5; v_gene: TRBV30; abundance: -; CDR3aa: CACTLQGNQPQHF; CDR3nt: TGTGCCTGCACATTACAGGGCAATCAGCCCCAGCATTTT
d_gene: -; j_gene: TRBJ1-6; v_gene: TRBV9; abundance: -; CDR3aa: CASSVGSQGNNSPLHF; CDR3nt: TGTGCCAGCAGCGTAGGCTCGCAGGGGAATAATTCACCCCTCCACTTT
d_gene: -; j_gene: TRBJ2-3; v_gene: TRBV15; abundance: few; CDR3aa: CATSRAGSRAGLDTQYF; CDR3nt: TGTGCCACCAGCAGAGCGGGGAGTCGGGCGGGACTGGATACGCAGTATTTT
d_gene: -; j_gene: TRBJ1-5; v_gene: TRBV24-1; abundance: -; CDR3aa: CATSEGGVGQPQHF; CDR3nt: TGTGCCACCAGTGAAGGGGGGGTAGGTCAGCCCCAGCATTTT